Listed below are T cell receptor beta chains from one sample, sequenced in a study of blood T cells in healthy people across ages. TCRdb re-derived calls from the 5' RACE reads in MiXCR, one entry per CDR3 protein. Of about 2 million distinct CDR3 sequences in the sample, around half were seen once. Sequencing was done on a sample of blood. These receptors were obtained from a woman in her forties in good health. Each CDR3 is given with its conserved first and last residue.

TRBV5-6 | CASSLRYQETQYF
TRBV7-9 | CAILDRDFSGANVLTF
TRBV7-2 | CASSSQDYQGDTQYF
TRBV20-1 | CSAIGTVNSPLHF
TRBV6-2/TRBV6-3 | CASSRQVPNTEAFF
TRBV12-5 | CASAQGLTDTQYF
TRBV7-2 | CASSPREAQYF
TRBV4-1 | CASSQYTPGQLTDTQYF
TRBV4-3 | CASSQETGQNYGYTF
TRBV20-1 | CSASPAATRTDTQYF
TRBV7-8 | CASSPSEDRWGELFF
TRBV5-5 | CASSLAQGFPYEQYF
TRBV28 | CASTGDYGYTF
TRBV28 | CASTGARTEAFF
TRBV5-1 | CASSWGLALEQYF
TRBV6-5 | CASISSGQASSYEQYF
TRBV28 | CASRTTGGRERNEQFF
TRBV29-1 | CSVVRAVGMHQEQYF
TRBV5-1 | CASSLDARQETQYF
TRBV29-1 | CSVELGYF
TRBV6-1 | CASRRSHSSGALSTQYF
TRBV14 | CASSQSRGSSSEQFF
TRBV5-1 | CASSFSLAPGDEQFF
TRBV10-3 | CAIRAGTGNLETQYF
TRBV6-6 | CASSLLPGRQYEQYF
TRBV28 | CASSLRPGTGGTDTQYF
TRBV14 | CASSQGVISGYEQYF
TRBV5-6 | CASLSQGFYEQYF
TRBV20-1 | CSGQMNTEAFF
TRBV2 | CASSEKRAASTLRETQYF
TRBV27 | CASKPLEGGKNIQYF
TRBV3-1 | CASSHFREGFNTQYF
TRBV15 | CATSSLPIYNEQFF
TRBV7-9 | CASSSFGGYGYTF
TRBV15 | CATSRERLGYTF
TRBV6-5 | CASSYSGGATGNYEQYF
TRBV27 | CASSGFRQGFYEQYF